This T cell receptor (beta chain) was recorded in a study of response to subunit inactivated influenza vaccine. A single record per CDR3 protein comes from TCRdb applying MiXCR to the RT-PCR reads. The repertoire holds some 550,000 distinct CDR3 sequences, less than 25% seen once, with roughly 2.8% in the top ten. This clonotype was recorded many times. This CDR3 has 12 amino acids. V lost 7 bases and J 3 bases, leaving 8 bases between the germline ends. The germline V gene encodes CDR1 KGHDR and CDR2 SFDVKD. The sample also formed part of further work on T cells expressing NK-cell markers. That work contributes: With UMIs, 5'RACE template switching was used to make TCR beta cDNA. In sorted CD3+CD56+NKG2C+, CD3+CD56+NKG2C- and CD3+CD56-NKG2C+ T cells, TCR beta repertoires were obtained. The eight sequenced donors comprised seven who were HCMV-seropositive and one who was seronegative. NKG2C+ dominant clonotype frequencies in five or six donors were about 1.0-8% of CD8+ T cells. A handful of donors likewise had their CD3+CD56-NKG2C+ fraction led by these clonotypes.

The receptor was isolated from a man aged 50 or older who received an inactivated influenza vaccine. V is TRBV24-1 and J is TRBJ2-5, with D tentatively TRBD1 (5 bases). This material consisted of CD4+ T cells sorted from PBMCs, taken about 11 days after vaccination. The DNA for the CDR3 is TGTGCCACCAGAGACAGCAAAGAGACCCAGTACTTC. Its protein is CATRDSKETQYF.